This T cell receptor beta chain is from a study of blood T cell repertoires in COVID-19. Across the whole study: Acute and convalescent COVID-19 samples came from the United States, Italy and Spain. The cDNA or gDNA used as material had been derived from T cells, B-cell-depleted T cells, or PBMCs.

The CDR3 totals 17 residues. Germline V gives CDR1 LNHDA, CDR2 SQIVND (reference sequence). With 2 bases clipped from V and 1 base from J, the junction kept 7 bases outside the gene matches. Original processing methods: From reference gene primer amplification, estimates of nucleated cell counts were derived. Profiled with immunoSEQ multiplex PCR; TCRdb holds only in-frame clones, not every one. The V and J calls and clone size were taken over from that table, and D and trimming were inferred from the DNA. The sample carries approximately 84,000 clones, 85% to 90% recorded once. The count of this clone is one.

The V gene is TRBV19, the J gene TRBJ1-5; 8 bases match TRBD1. Material for sequencing was peripheral blood. This sequence was found in a human donor with active COVID-19. The donor label of this sample is uncertain. The chain's CDR3 is CASSIWQGQGSNQPQHF. DNA for the CDR3: TGTGCCAGTAGTATATGGCAAGGACAGGGAAGCAATCAGCCCCAGCATTTT.